This T cell receptor (beta chain) was profiled in a study of Ad26.COV2.S vaccination and SARS-CoV-2 variants. Study at large: Enrolled in COV1001, the donor was in the Ad26.COV2.S trial arm, which received the vaccine. Dosing was one shot or two shots 56 days apart. Whole-study results and caveats: Analyses of TCR breadth and depth may have underestimated total T cell responses.

About this clone itself: Its cognate antigen is unknown.

Described treatment: roughly 19 received Ad26.COV2.S at low or high dose, single or two shots; about 5 received placebo; per-sample allocation not given. At day 63 after the first vaccine or placebo injection, samples were drawn. V dropped 6 bases and J dropped 3 bases, with 9 bases sitting between them. The CDR3 covers 12 residues. From germline, CDR1 is MNHEY and CDR2 SMNVEV (reference sequence). Sequenced by immunoSEQ multiplex PCR; TCRdb stores in-frame clones only, minus some. The sample carries about 320,000 clones, 85% recorded once. This chain joins TRBV27 and TRBJ2-7, with D unclear. The sequenced sample was peripheral blood, obtained in a trial of Ad26.COV2.S vaccine versus placebo. This receptor was identified in a person between 18 and 60 years old who received the Ad26.COV2.S COVID-19 vaccine or a placebo. The CDR3 spells CASSSVDYEQYF. DNA of the CDR3: TGTGCCAGCAGCTCGGTTGACTACGAGCAGTACTTC.